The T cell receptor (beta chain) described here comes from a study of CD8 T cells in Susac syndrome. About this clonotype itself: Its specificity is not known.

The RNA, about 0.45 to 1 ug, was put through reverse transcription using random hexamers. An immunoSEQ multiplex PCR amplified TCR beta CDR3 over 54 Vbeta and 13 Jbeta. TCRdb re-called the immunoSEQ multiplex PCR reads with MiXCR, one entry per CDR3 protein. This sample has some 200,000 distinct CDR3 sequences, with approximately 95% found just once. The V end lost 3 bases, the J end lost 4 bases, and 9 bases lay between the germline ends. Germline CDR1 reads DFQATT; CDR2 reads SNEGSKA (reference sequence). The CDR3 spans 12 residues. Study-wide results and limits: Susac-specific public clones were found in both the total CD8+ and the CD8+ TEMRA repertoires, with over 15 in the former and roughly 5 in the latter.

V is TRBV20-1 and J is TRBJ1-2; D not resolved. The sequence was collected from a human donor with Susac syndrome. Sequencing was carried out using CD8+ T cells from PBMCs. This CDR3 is CSASDLAYGYTF. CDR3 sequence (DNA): TGCAGTGCTAGTGATCTCGCCTATGGCTACACCTTC.